Below are 21 T cell receptor beta chains sequenced from a single sample in a study of OX40 agonist ivuxolimab in advanced cancers. Clones were read by immunoSEQ multiplex PCR, and TCRdb kept only the in-frame ones, dropping some. Of 30,000 to 35,000 clones listed, about 92% are singletons. Specimen: CD4+ or CD8+ T cells sorted from blood, collected in a trial of the OX40 agonist ivuxolimab. The origin of the receptors is an adult with an advanced solid tumor such as melanoma, head and neck, liver or kidney cancer.

This sequence joins TRBV2 and TRBJ2-1; perhaps TRBD1 as D (6 bases). The CDR3 is 15 residues long. Germline V gene lookup returns CDR1 SNHLY and CDR2 FYNNEI. Trimming removed 0 bases at V and 8 bases at J, with 14 bases between. The CDR3 spells CASSEAQGSRDEQFF. For the CDR3, the DNA is TGTGCCAGCAGTGAAGCTCAGGGGAGCCGGGATGAGCAGTTCTTC.

The chain has TRBV27 and TRBJ2-7, with D possibly being TRBD2 (5 bases). Per germline, CDR1 MNHEY and CDR2 SMNVEV (reference sequence). Trimming shortened V by 6 bases and J by 0 bases, and 12 bases separated the two germline ends. The CDR3 extends over 14 amino acids. CDR3 amino acids: CASSLSGSSYEQYF. The DNA for the CDR3 is TGTGCCAGCAGCTTAAGCGGTAGCTCCTACGAGCAGTACTTC.

The chain employs TRBV5-6 and TRBJ1-1; D possibly corresponds to TRBD1 (5 bases). Germline V gene lookup returns CDR1 SGHDT and CDR2 YYEEEE. The CDR3 runs to 17 residues. The germline V and J ends were trimmed by 3 bases and 1 base, with 19 bases remaining between them. The CDR3 region has the DNA TGTGCCAGCAGCTCGGTACCGGAGGGGTTTCGGAACACTGAAGCTTTCTTT. Its translation: CASSSVPEGFRNTEAFF.

The chain links TRBV11-2 to TRBJ1-1, with D perhaps matching TRBD1 (6 bases). This CDR3 has 16 residues. Trimming took off 5 bases at V and 0 bases at J, with 16 bases between the two ends. The germline V gene encodes CDR1 SGHAT and CDR2 FQNNGV. CDR3 DNA sequence: TGTGCCAGCAGCGTACAGGGAGCAGGGATGAACACTGAAGCTTTCTTT. Translation: CASSVQGAGMNTEAFF.

V usage is TRBV7-3 and J usage is TRBJ2-1, with unresolved D. There are 13 residues in the CDR3. The V end was cut by 2 bases, the J end by 1 base, with 3 bases between. Per germline, CDR1 SGHTA and CDR2 FQGTGA. The CDR3 DNA reads TGTGCCAGCAGCTTAGAGTCCTACAATGAGCAGTTCTTC. Translated: CASSLESYNEQFF.

This clone was counted only a few times. This chain connects TRBV27 to TRBJ2-7; D is possibly TRBD1 (6 bases). CDR1 and CDR2 (germline): MNHEY, SMNVEV (reference sequence). The CDR3 is made up of 13 amino acids. V was pared by 3 bases and J by 3 bases, with 9 bases between. The CDR3 bases are TGTGCCAGCAGTTTGAGGGACAACTACGAGCAGTACTTC. It translates to CASSLRDNYEQYF.

The chain carries TRBV29-1 and TRBJ2-1; D not certain. This CDR3 spans 12 amino acids. Deletions cut 4 bases from V and 10 bases from J, with 14 bases between. Germline V gene lookup returns CDR1 SQVTM and CDR2 ANQGSEA. As DNA, the CDR3 is TGCAGCGTTGTAGAGGAGTCGGGCGAGCAGTTCTTC. This gives the protein CSVVEESGEQFF.

This chain connects TRBV5-6 to TRBJ2-1; D uncertain. This CDR3 spans 12 amino acids. Trimming stripped 1 base from V and 5 bases from J, with 4 bases between. CDR1 SGHDT and CDR2 YYEEEE come from the germline V gene. In nucleotides, the CDR3 is TGTGCCAGCAGCTTGCAGGACAATGAGCAGTTCTTC. Protein sequence: CASSLQDNEQFF.

About this clone: The identical CDR3 is also encoded by other nucleotide sequences in the sample. The chain couples TRBV7-9 to TRBJ2-7; D call uncertain. The CDR3 is 13 residues long. V shed 1 base and J shed 3 bases, with 7 bases lying between them. In germline, CDR1 is SEHNR, CDR2 FQNEAQ (reference sequence). The CDR3 bases are TGTGCCAGCAGCTTAGGGTTAGGCTACGAGCAGTACTTC. Protein sequence: CASSLGLGYEQYF.

The chain couples TRBV4-2 to TRBJ2-1; D is undetermined. Germline loops: CDR1 LGHNA, CDR2 YNFKEQ. The CDR3 has 17 amino acids. Trimming removed 2 bases at V and 5 bases at J, with 19 bases between. The CDR3 region has the DNA TGTGCCAGCAGCCAACCCCTAGACTCCTCGGTGGACAATGAGCAGTTCTTC. Protein product: CASSQPLDSSVDNEQFF.

The CDR3 DNA is TGTGCCACCAGCAGAGTTCGGGGAGATACGCAGTATTTT. Residues: CATSRVRGDTQYF. J is TRBJ2-3 and V is TRBV15; D perhaps matches TRBD2 (5 bases). CDR1 and CDR2 (germline): LNHNV, YYDKDF (reference sequence). The CDR3 sequence is 13 residues long. V dropped 1 base and J dropped 5 bases, with 7 bases sitting between them.

The V and J genes are TRBV7-9 and TRBJ2-7; 7 bases match TRBD1. Germline CDR1 SEHNR, CDR2 FQNEAQ (reference sequence). V trimming: 7 bases; J trimming: 4 bases; junction bases outside the gene matches: 7. The CDR3 runs to 13 residues. CDR3 region: CASTSTGRYEQYF. The DNA of the CDR3 is TGTGCCAGCACTTCGACAGGGAGATACGAGCAGTACTTC.

The chain uses TRBV19 and TRBJ2-7, with D tentatively TRBD1 (5 bases). From germline, CDR1 is LNHDA and CDR2 SQIVND (reference sequence). The CDR3 runs 14 residues. Trimming cost V 5 bases and J 1 base, with 12 bases left between them. The DNA of the CDR3 is TGTGCCAGTAGTCCCCAGGGCCTGTCCTACGAGCAGTACTTC. Residues: CASSPQGLSYEQYF.

This chain uses TRBV7-9 with TRBJ2-3; 16 bases fit TRBD2. The CDR3 consists of 18 residues. From germline, CDR1 is SEHNR and CDR2 FQNEAQ (reference sequence). The V gene end was trimmed by 4 bases and the J gene end by 0 bases; junction bases not matched to a gene: 4. The CDR3 loop reads CASSSGLAGGQSTDTQYF. The CDR3 DNA follows: TGTGCCAGCAGCTCGGGACTAGCGGGAGGGCAGAGCACAGATACGCAGTATTTT.

J is TRBJ1-1 and V is TRBV4-2; no clear D. V was clipped by 5 bases and J by 0 bases, with 7 bases between them. The CDR3 is 13 residues long. Germline V lookup: CDR1 LGHNA, CDR2 YNFKEQ. CDR3 coding DNA: TGTGCCAGCAGCTCCCCAGTGAACACTGAAGCTTTCTTT. Protein product: CASSSPVNTEAFF.

The chain combines TRBV28 with TRBJ2-7, with TRBD1 identical over 10 bases. This CDR3 is built from 16 residues. V gave up 6 bases and J gave up 4 bases; unmatched junction bases: 12. Germline CDR1 is MDHEN and CDR2 is SYDVKM. The DNA of the CDR3 is TGTGCCAGCAGCCTACTGGAGGACAGGGGGACGTACGAGCAGTACTTC. Translated: CASSLLEDRGTYEQYF.

The chain carries TRBV13 and TRBJ2-3, with 7 bases that match TRBD1. This CDR3 has 15 residues. Germline V gene lookup returns CDR1 PRHDT and CDR2 FYEKMQ (reference sequence). V lost 4 bases, J lost 7 bases, and 11 bases stayed unmatched. CDR3 region: CASSSPETGFNTQYF. CDR3 nucleotides: TGTGCCAGCAGCTCGCCTGAGACAGGGTTTAATACGCAGTATTTT.

The rearrangement joins TRBV6-1 to TRBJ1-1; 7 bases line up with TRBD1. The CDR3 is 16 residues long. Germline CDR1 and CDR2: MNHNS and SASEGT. The J segment lost 3 bases and the V segment lost 0 bases, leaving 7 bases of the junction unmatched. In DNA form, the CDR3 reads TGTGCCAGCAGTGAAGCGACGGGGCAGGGGGACACTGAAGCTTTCTTT. Amino acid sequence: CASSEATGQGDTEAFF.

The chain employs TRBV7-2 and TRBJ2-7; the match to TRBD2 covers 7 bases. Germline lookup yields CDR1 SGHTA and CDR2 FQGNSA. The CDR3 runs to 14 residues. V gave up 3 bases and J gave up 2 bases; unmatched junction bases: 4. The CDR3 reads CASSFRDYTYEQYF. In DNA, the CDR3 is TGTGCCAGCAGCTTCCGGGACTATACCTACGAGCAGTACTTC.

This chain connects TRBV6-1 to TRBJ1-1, with D possibly matching TRBD1 (6 bases). Germline CDR1 is MNHNS and CDR2 is SASEGT. V gave up 7 bases and J gave up 6 bases, with 12 bases separating them. The CDR3 consists of 12 residues. The DNA of the CDR3 is TGTGCCAGCATGGGGGCTAGGGCTGAAGCTTTCTTT. It specifies CASMGARAEAFF.

The V gene is TRBV2, the J gene TRBJ2-5; D possibly corresponds to TRBD2 (7 bases). Germline V CDR1 and CDR2: SNHLY, FYNNEI. The CDR3 runs 12 residues. The CDR3 sequence: CATGGEQETQYF. The CDR3 DNA follows: TGTGCTACGGGGGGCGAACAAGAGACCCAGTACTTC.